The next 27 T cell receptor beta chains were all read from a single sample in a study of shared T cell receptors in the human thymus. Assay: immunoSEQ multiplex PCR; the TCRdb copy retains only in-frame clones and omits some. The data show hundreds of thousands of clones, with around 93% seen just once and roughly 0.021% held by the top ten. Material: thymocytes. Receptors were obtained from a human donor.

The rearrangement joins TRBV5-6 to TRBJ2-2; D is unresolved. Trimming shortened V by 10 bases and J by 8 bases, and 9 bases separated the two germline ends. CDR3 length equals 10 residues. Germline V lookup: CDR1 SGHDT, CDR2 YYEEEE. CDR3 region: CALMRGELFF. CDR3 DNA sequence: TGTGCCCTTATGCGGGGGGAGCTGTTTTTT.

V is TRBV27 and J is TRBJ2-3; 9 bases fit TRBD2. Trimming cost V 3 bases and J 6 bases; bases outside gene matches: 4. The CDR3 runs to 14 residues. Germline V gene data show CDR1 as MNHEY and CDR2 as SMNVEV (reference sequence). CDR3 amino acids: CASSFSGRTDTQYF. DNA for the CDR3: TGTGCCAGCAGTTTCAGCGGGAGGACGGATACGCAGTATTTT.

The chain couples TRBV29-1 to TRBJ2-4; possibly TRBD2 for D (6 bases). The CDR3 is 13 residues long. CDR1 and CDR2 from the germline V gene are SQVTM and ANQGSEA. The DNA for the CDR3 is TGCAGTGCGGGTGGAGGGCACAAAAACATTCAGTACTTC. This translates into CSAGGGHKNIQYF. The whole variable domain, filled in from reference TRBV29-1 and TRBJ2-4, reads SAVISQKPSRDICQRGTSLTIQCQVDSQVTMMFWYRQQPGQSLTLIATANQGSEATYESGFVIDKFPISRPNLTFSTLTVSNMSPEDSSIYLCSAGGGHKNIQYFGAGTRLSVL.

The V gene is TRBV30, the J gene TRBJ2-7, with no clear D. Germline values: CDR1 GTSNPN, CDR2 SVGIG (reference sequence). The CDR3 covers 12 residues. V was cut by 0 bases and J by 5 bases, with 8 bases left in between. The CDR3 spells CAWSVQTDEQYF. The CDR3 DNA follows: TGTGCCTGGAGTGTACAGACGGACGAGCAGTACTTC. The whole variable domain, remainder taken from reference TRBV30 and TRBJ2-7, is SQTIHQWPATLVQPVGSPLSLECTVEGTSNPNLYWYRQAAGRGLQLLFYSVGIGQISSEVPQNLSASRPQDRQFILSSKKLLLSDSGFYLCAWSVQTDEQYFGPGTRLTVT.

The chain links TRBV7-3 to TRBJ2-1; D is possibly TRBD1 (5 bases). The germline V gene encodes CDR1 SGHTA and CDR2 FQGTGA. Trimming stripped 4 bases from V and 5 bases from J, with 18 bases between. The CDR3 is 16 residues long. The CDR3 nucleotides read TGTGCCAGCAGCTCATTGGACAAACGCGAGAACAATGAGCAGTTCTTC. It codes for CASSSLDKRENNEQFF.

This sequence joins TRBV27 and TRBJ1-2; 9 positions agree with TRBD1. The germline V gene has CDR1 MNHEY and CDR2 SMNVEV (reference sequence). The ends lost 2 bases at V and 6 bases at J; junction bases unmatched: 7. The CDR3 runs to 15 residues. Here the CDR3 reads CASSLADRGEDGYTF. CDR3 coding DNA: TGTGCCAGCAGTTTAGCTGACAGGGGGGAGGATGGCTACACCTTC.

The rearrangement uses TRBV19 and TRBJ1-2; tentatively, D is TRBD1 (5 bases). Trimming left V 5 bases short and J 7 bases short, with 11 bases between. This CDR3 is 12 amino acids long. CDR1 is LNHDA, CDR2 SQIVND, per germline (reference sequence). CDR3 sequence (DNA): TGTGCCAGTAGTGGAGACCAGGGTGGCTACACCTTC. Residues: CASSGDQGGYTF.

CDR3 in amino acids: CASSQSRAGVSYGYTF. DNA of the CDR3: TGCGCCAGCAGTCAATCGAGGGCAGGGGTGAGCTATGGCTACACCTTC. The rearrangement joins TRBV23-1 to TRBJ1-2, with a possible D match to TRBD1 (6 bases). TRBV23-1 is an ORF, and what it does is uncertain. The CDR3 consists of 16 residues. Between the trimmed V and J ends, which lost 0 bases and 4 bases, there was a span of 15 bases.

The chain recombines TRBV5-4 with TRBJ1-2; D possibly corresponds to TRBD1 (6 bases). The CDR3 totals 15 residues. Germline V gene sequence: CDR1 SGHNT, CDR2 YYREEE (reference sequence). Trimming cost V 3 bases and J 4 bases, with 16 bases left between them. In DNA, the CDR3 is TGTGCCAGCAGCTCGGAACAGGGAAGGCGCTATGGCTACACCTTC. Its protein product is CASSSEQGRRYGYTF.

CDR3 protein: CASSEALPGGTFF. The CDR3 DNA follows: TGTGCCAGCAGTGAAGCGCTTCCAGGGGGAACTTTCTTT. The chain has TRBV6-1 and TRBJ1-1, with 7 bases aligning to TRBD1. V gave up 0 bases and J gave up 12 bases; unmatched junction bases: 7. The CDR3 is 13 amino acids. In germline, CDR1 is MNHNS, CDR2 SASEGT.

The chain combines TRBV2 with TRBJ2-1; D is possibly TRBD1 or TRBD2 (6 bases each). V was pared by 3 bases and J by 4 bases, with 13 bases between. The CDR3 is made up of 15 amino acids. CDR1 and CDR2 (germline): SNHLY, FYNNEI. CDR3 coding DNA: TGTGCCAGCAGTGAGGAGGGGGGACCTTACAATGAGCAGTTCTTC. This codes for CASSEEGGPYNEQFF.

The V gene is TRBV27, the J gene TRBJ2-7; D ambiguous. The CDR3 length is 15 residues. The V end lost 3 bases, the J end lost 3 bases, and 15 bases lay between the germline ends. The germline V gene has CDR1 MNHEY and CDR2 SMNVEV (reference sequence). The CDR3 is CASSFQPPSSYEQYF. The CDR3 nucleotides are TGTGCCAGCAGTTTCCAACCACCAAGCAGCTACGAGCAGTACTTC.

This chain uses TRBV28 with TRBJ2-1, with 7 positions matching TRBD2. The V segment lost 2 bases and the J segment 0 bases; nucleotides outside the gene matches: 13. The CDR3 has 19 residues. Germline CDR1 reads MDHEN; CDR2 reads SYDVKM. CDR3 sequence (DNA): TGTGCCAGCAGTTTACGAACAAGGGTGCGGGAGTCCTCCTACAATGAGCAGTTCTTC. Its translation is CASSLRTRVRESSYNEQFF.

This chain's CDR3 is CSALGAASYGYTF. CDR3 nucleotide sequence: TGCAGCGCCTTAGGGGCCGCTAGCTATGGCTACACCTTC. The J gene is TRBJ1-2, the V gene TRBV29-1; the D gene is possibly TRBD1 (5 bases). V was cut by 7 bases and J by 4 bases, with 16 bases left in between. This CDR3 comprises 13 residues. Per the germline V gene, CDR1 is SQVTM and CDR2 is ANQGSEA. Drawing the rest from reference TRBV29-1 and TRBJ1-2, the complete variable domain is SAVISQKPSRDICQRGTSLTIQCQVDSQVTMMFWYRQQPGQSLTLIATANQGSEATYESGFVIDKFPISRPNLTFSTLTVSNMSPEDSSIYLCSALGAASYGYTFGSGTRLTVV.

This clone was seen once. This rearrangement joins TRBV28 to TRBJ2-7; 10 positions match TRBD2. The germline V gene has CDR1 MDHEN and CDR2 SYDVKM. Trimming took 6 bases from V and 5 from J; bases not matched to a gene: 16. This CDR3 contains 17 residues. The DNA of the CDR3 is TGTGCCAGCAGACCCACCTTAAGCGGGAGGGCCGTCGACGAGCAGTACTTC. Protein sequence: CASRPTLSGRAVDEQYF. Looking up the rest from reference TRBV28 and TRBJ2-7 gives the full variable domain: DVKVTQSSRYLVKRTGEKVFLECVQDMDHENMFWYRQDPGLGLRLIYFSYDVKMKEKGDIPEGYSVSREKKERFSLILESASTNQTSMYLCASRPTLSGRAVDEQYFGPGTRLTVT.

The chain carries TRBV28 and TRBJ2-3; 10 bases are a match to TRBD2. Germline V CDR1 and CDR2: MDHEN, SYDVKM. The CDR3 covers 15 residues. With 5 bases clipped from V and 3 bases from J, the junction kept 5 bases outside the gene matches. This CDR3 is CASSPLAGETDTQYF. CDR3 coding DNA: TGTGCCAGCAGTCCTCTAGCGGGAGAAACAGATACGCAGTATTTT.

Here the CDR3 DNA reads TGTGCCAGCAGTGACGGCCCTAGCGGTGCGGGGACCCAGTACTTC. The encoded protein is CASSDGPSGAGTQYF. The chain joins TRBV6-4 to TRBJ2-5, with 7 bases aligning to TRBD2. Germline trimming cut 2 bases from V and 7 bases from J; bases unmatched to any gene: 10. CDR3 size: 15 residues. Germline V gene data show CDR1 as MRHNA and CDR2 as SNTAGT.

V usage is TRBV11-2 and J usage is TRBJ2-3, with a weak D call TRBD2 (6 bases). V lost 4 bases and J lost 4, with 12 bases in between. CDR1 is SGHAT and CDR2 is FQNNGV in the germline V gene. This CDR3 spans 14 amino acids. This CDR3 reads CASSWPRGSDTQYF. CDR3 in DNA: TGTGCCAGCAGCTGGCCGCGGGGCTCAGATACGCAGTATTTT.

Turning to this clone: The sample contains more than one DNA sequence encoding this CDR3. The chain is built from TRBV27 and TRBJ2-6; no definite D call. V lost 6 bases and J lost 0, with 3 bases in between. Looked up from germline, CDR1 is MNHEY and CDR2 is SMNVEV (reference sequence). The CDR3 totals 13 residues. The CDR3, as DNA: TGTGCCAGCAGCCTCTCTGGGGCCAACGTCCTGACTTTC. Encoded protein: CASSLSGANVLTF.

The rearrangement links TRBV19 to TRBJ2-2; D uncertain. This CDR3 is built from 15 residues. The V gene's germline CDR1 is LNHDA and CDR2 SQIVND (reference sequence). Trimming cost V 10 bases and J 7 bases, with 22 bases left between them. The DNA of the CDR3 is TGTGCCACACTCGACGGAGATTTTAGGAACGGGGAGCTGTTTTTT. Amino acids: CATLDGDFRNGELFF.

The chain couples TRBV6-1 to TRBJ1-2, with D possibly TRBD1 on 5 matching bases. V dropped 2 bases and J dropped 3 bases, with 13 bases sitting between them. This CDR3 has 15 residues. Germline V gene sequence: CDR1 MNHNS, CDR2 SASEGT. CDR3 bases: TGTGCCAGCAGTGAAAGGGCAGGGTGGTACTATGGCTACACCTTC. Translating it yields CASSERAGWYYGYTF.

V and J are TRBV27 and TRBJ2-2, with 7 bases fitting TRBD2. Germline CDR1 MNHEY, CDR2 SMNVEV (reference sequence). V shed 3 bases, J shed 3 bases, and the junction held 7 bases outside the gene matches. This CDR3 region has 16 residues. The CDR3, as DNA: TGTGCCAGCAGTTTTTTCCGGGACTATTACACCGGGGAGCTGTTTTTT. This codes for CASSFFRDYYTGELFF.

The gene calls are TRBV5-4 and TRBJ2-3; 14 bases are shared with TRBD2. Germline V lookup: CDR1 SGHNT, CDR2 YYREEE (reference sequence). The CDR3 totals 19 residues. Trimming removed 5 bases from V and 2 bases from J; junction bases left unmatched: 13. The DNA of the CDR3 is TGTGCCAGCAGAGACGCGGGACTAGCGGGAGTTTTCTTCACAGATACGCAGTATTTT. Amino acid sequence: CASRDAGLAGVFFTDTQYF.

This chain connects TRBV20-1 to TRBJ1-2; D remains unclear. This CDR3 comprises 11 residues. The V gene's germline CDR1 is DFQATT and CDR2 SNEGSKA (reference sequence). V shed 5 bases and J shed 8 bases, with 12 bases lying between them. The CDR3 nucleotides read TGCAGTGCTGAAAATCCCCAGGGCTACACCTTC. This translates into CSAENPQGYTF.

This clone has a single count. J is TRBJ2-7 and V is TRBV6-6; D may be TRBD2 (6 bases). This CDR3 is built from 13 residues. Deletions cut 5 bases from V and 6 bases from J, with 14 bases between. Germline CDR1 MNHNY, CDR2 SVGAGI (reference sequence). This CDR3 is CASSPRGVLEQYF. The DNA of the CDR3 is TGTGCCAGCAGTCCCCGCGGGGTACTCGAGCAGTACTTC.

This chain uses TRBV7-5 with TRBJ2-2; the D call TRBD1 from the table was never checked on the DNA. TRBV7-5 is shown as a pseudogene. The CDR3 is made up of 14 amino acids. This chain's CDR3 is CVRSLFQDTGELFF. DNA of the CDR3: TGTGTCAGAAGCTTATTTCAGGACACCGGGGAGCTGTTTTTT.

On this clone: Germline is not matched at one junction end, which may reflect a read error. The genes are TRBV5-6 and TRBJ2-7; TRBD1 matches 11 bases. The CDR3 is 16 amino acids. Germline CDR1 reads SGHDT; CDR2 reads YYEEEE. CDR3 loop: CASSLEGDRGAPPVCF. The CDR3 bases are TGTGCCAGCAGCTTGGAAGGGGACAGGGGGGCGCCCCCCGTATGCTTC.